This T cell receptor (beta chain) emerged from a study of beta chain features in type 1 diabetes. The germline V gene has CDR1 SGHTA and CDR2 FQGNSA. V lost 3 bases to trimming and J lost 7 bases; unmatched junction nucleotides: 7. CDR3 length: 15 residues. Expressed TCRB transcripts were sequenced because the isolated RNA had all been reverse transcribed beforehand. Sequencing was performed with immunoSEQ multiplex PCR; in TCRdb, only in-frame clones are kept and a portion is missing. The repertoire includes roughly 180,000 clones, approximately 7.8% of them detected once, and about 0.95% sits in the top ten. Study conclusions and caveats: In every one of the four CD4+ subsets, TCRB CDR3s were moderately but significantly shorter in Type 1 diabetes patients.

The sample holds a few counts of this clone. Antigen unknown. This chain joins TRBV7-2 and TRBJ2-7; 12 nucleotides align to TRBD2. Input material: central memory CD4+ T cells from blood. The sequence came from a woman aged 40 to 50 with type 1 diabetes. The CDR3 loop reads CASSFRSSGGGEQYF. As DNA, the CDR3 is TGTGCCAGCAGCTTCCGATCTAGCGGGGGGGGAGAGCAGTACTTC.